The rows below give T cell receptor beta chains drawn from one sample of a study of blood T cell repertoires in COVID-19. Some clones are missing from TCRdb's copy, which holds only in-frame ones; the method was immunoSEQ multiplex PCR. Of around 300,000 clones listed, around 90% are singletons. Sequencing was done on a sample of PBMCs or T cells enriched from blood (not recorded which). The receptors shown here come from a woman between 35 and 50 years old who had recovered from COVID-19. Each CDR3 is given with its conserved first and last residue. A D gene is named only where the DNA matches it firmly. Not all rows give a size; the values are once, few, many and, for expanded clones, a class.

clone_size,v_call,d_call,j_call,cdr3_nt,cdr3_aa
.,TRBV11-3,TRBD2,TRBJ2-1,TGTGCCAGCAGCTTAGGGACCCTTAGCGGGCATGAGCAGTTCTTC,CASSLGTLSGHEQFF
.,TRBV7-3,.,TRBJ2-1,TGTGCCAGCAGCCGAGGTCTCCGTACGGAGCAGTTCTTC,CASSRGLRTEQFF
.,TRBV19,TRBD2,TRBJ2-3,TGTGCCAGTAGTCCCCGATCGAGCGGGAGTACAGATACGCAGTATTTT,CASSPRSSGSTDTQYF
.,TRBV6-6,.,TRBJ2-7,TGTGCCAGCAGTCGAAGCCCATACGAGCAGTACTTC,CASSRSPYEQYF
.,TRBV9,.,TRBJ1-2,TGTGCCAGCAGCGTAGGGTCGGGACTCGCCTATGGCTACACCTTC,CASSVGSGLAYGYTF
.,TRBV5-1,.,TRBJ1-1,TGCGCCAGCAGCGTCAGACTAACCGAGCGGAACACTGAAGCTTTCTTT,CASSVRLTERNTEAFF
.,TRBV30,.,TRBJ2-1,TGTGCCTGGACAGGGCAAAGCTCCTACAATGAGCAGTTCTTC,CAWTGQSSYNEQFF
.,TRBV3-1/TRBV3-2,.,TRBJ1-1,TGTGCCAGCAGCCAAGATCAGGCGCCGAACACTGAAGCTTTCTTT,CASSQDQAPNTEAFF
.,TRBV12-3/TRBV12-4,.,TRBJ2-6,TGTGCCAGCGCGGGAAGCCCCAACGTCCTGACTTTC,CASAGSPNVLTF
.,TRBV9,TRBD1,TRBJ2-5,TGTGCCAGCAGCGTAGAACGGGACAGTCAGCAGACCCAGTACTTC,CASSVERDSQQTQYF
.,TRBV7-2,.,TRBJ1-4,TGTGCCAGCAGCCATACGACAGTCCATAATGAAAAACTGTTTTTT,CASSHTTVHNEKLFF
.,TRBV28,.,TRBJ1-6,TGTGCCAGCAGGGGCCGGCGCGACTCACCCCTCCACTTT,CASRGRRDSPLHF
.,TRBV19,TRBD2,TRBJ2-3,TGTGCCAGTAGTATAGCGACTAGCGGGAGACCAGATACGCAGTATTTT,CASSIATSGRPDTQYF
.,TRBV29-1,TRBD1,TRBJ2-3,TGCAGCGTTGTCAGGGGGAACACAGATACGCAGTATTTT,CSVVRGNTDTQYF
.,TRBV6-5,TRBD2,TRBJ2-3,TGTGCCAGTTCTCTGGCGGGGGGCCGAGATACGCAGTATTTT,CASSLAGGRDTQYF
.,TRBV29-1,TRBD2,TRBJ2-1,TGCAGCGTCGGGACTAGCGGCTACAATGAGCAGTTCTTC,CSVGTSGYNEQFF
.,TRBV6-5,.,TRBJ1-3,TGTGCCAGCAGTCGCACAGGTCCCTCTGGAAACACCATATATTTT,CASSRTGPSGNTIYF
.,TRBV6-4,TRBD1,TRBJ1-2,TGTGCCAGCAGTCCGGGACAGGGGGCTTACTATGGCTACACCTTC,CASSPGQGAYYGYTF
.,TRBV6-5,.,TRBJ1-5,TGTGCCAGCAGGTTCCGCTTAGATCAGCCCCAGCATTTT,CASRFRLDQPQHF
.,TRBV9,TRBD2,TRBJ2-1,TGTGCCAGCAGCGACGGGACTAGCGGGGGCGCCTACAATGAGCAGTTCTTC,CASSDGTSGGAYNEQFF
once,TRBV7-3,.,TRBJ2-7,TGTGCCAGCAGCTCATTCGAAGGGGCTACCGAGCAGTACTTC,CASSSFEGATEQYF
once,TRBV4-1,TRBD1,TRBJ1-2,TGCGCCAGCAGCCAGCTCACCGGGACAGGGGCTTTTGGCTACACCTTC,CASSQLTGTGAFGYTF
.,TRBV20-1,TRBD1,TRBJ2-7,TGCAGTGCTAGTCGCCAGGGGGCTCACGAGCAGTACTTC,CSASRQGAHEQYF
.,TRBV19,TRBD1,TRBJ2-7,TGTGCCAGTAGTACGACAGGGGACCAGGGGGAGCAGTACTTC,CASSTTGDQGEQYF
.,TRBV29-1,.,TRBJ2-5,TGCAGCGTTGATGAGGCCCAGTACTTC,CSVDEAQYF